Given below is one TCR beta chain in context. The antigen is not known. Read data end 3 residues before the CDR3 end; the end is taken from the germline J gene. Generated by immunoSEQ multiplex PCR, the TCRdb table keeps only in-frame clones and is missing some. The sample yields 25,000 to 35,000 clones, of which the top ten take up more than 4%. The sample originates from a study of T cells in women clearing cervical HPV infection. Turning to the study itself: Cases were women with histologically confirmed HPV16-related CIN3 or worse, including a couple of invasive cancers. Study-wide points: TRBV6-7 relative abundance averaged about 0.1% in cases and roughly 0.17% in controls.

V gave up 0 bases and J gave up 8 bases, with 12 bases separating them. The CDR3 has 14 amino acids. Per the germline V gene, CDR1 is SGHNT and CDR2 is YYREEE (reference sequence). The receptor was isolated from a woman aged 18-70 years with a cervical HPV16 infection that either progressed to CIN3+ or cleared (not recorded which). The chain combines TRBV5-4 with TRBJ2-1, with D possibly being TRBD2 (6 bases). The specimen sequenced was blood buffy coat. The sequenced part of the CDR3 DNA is TGTGCCAGCAGCTTGGGGCGGGGCCGGGATGAG. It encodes CASSLGRGRDE. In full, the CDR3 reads CASSLGRGRDEQFF.